This T cell receptor beta chain was sequenced during a study of regulatory T cells in long-lasting Graves disease. In this sample, this clonotype turned up many times. The ends lost 6 bases at V and 4 bases at J; junction bases unmatched: 5. This CDR3 spans 15 amino acids. CDR1 is MNHEY, CDR2 SVGEGT, per germline. Indicated time point: newly diagnosed GD, antithyroid drugs for less than 3 months. With RNA extracted from PBMCs as input, the TCR library was made. The authors drew patients from an endocrinology department in Xi'an, China. In building TCR beta libraries, iRepertoire HTBI primers were used together with Arm-PCR of CDR3 regions. MiXCR, applied by TCRdb to the multiplex PCR reads, yields one record per CDR3 protein. The sample contains about 520,000 distinct CDR3 sequences, approximately 12% of which appear only once. The same data also contributed to another study, on T cells in Graves' hyperthyroidism and ophthalmopathy. That investigation notes: Clonotypes that were expanded in thyroid above 0.001 mostly appeared in blood too.

The sequencing here drew on peripheral blood mononuclear cells (PBMCs), taken at new diagnosis, from a patient treated with antithyroid drugs. The receptor was isolated from a woman aged 25 to 39 with Graves disease. V is TRBV6-2 or TRBV6-3 and J is TRBJ2-3, with 12 bases fitting TRBD2. CDR3: CASSETSGRPDTQYF. The CDR3 DNA reads TGTGCCAGCAGCGAGACTAGCGGGAGACCAGATACGCAGTATTTT.